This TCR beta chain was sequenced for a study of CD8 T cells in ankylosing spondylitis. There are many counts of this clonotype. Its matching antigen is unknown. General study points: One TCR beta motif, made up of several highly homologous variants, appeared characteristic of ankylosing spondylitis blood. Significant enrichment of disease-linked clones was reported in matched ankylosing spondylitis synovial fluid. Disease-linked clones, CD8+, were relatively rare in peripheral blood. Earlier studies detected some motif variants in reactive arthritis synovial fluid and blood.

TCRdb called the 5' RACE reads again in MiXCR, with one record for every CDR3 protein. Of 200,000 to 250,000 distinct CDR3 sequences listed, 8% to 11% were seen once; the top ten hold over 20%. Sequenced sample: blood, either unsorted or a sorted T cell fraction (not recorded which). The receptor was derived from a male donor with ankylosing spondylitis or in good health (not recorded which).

This CDR3 is CASSLLRYSNQPQHF. Here the CDR3 DNA reads TGTGCCAGCAGCTTATTACGTTATAGCAATCAGCCCCAGCATTTT. This sequence joins TRBV7-9 and TRBJ1-5; D gene ambiguous. Per germline, CDR1 SEHNR and CDR2 FQNEAQ (reference sequence). V was clipped by 2 bases and J by 0 bases, with 8 bases between them. CDR3 size: 15 residues.